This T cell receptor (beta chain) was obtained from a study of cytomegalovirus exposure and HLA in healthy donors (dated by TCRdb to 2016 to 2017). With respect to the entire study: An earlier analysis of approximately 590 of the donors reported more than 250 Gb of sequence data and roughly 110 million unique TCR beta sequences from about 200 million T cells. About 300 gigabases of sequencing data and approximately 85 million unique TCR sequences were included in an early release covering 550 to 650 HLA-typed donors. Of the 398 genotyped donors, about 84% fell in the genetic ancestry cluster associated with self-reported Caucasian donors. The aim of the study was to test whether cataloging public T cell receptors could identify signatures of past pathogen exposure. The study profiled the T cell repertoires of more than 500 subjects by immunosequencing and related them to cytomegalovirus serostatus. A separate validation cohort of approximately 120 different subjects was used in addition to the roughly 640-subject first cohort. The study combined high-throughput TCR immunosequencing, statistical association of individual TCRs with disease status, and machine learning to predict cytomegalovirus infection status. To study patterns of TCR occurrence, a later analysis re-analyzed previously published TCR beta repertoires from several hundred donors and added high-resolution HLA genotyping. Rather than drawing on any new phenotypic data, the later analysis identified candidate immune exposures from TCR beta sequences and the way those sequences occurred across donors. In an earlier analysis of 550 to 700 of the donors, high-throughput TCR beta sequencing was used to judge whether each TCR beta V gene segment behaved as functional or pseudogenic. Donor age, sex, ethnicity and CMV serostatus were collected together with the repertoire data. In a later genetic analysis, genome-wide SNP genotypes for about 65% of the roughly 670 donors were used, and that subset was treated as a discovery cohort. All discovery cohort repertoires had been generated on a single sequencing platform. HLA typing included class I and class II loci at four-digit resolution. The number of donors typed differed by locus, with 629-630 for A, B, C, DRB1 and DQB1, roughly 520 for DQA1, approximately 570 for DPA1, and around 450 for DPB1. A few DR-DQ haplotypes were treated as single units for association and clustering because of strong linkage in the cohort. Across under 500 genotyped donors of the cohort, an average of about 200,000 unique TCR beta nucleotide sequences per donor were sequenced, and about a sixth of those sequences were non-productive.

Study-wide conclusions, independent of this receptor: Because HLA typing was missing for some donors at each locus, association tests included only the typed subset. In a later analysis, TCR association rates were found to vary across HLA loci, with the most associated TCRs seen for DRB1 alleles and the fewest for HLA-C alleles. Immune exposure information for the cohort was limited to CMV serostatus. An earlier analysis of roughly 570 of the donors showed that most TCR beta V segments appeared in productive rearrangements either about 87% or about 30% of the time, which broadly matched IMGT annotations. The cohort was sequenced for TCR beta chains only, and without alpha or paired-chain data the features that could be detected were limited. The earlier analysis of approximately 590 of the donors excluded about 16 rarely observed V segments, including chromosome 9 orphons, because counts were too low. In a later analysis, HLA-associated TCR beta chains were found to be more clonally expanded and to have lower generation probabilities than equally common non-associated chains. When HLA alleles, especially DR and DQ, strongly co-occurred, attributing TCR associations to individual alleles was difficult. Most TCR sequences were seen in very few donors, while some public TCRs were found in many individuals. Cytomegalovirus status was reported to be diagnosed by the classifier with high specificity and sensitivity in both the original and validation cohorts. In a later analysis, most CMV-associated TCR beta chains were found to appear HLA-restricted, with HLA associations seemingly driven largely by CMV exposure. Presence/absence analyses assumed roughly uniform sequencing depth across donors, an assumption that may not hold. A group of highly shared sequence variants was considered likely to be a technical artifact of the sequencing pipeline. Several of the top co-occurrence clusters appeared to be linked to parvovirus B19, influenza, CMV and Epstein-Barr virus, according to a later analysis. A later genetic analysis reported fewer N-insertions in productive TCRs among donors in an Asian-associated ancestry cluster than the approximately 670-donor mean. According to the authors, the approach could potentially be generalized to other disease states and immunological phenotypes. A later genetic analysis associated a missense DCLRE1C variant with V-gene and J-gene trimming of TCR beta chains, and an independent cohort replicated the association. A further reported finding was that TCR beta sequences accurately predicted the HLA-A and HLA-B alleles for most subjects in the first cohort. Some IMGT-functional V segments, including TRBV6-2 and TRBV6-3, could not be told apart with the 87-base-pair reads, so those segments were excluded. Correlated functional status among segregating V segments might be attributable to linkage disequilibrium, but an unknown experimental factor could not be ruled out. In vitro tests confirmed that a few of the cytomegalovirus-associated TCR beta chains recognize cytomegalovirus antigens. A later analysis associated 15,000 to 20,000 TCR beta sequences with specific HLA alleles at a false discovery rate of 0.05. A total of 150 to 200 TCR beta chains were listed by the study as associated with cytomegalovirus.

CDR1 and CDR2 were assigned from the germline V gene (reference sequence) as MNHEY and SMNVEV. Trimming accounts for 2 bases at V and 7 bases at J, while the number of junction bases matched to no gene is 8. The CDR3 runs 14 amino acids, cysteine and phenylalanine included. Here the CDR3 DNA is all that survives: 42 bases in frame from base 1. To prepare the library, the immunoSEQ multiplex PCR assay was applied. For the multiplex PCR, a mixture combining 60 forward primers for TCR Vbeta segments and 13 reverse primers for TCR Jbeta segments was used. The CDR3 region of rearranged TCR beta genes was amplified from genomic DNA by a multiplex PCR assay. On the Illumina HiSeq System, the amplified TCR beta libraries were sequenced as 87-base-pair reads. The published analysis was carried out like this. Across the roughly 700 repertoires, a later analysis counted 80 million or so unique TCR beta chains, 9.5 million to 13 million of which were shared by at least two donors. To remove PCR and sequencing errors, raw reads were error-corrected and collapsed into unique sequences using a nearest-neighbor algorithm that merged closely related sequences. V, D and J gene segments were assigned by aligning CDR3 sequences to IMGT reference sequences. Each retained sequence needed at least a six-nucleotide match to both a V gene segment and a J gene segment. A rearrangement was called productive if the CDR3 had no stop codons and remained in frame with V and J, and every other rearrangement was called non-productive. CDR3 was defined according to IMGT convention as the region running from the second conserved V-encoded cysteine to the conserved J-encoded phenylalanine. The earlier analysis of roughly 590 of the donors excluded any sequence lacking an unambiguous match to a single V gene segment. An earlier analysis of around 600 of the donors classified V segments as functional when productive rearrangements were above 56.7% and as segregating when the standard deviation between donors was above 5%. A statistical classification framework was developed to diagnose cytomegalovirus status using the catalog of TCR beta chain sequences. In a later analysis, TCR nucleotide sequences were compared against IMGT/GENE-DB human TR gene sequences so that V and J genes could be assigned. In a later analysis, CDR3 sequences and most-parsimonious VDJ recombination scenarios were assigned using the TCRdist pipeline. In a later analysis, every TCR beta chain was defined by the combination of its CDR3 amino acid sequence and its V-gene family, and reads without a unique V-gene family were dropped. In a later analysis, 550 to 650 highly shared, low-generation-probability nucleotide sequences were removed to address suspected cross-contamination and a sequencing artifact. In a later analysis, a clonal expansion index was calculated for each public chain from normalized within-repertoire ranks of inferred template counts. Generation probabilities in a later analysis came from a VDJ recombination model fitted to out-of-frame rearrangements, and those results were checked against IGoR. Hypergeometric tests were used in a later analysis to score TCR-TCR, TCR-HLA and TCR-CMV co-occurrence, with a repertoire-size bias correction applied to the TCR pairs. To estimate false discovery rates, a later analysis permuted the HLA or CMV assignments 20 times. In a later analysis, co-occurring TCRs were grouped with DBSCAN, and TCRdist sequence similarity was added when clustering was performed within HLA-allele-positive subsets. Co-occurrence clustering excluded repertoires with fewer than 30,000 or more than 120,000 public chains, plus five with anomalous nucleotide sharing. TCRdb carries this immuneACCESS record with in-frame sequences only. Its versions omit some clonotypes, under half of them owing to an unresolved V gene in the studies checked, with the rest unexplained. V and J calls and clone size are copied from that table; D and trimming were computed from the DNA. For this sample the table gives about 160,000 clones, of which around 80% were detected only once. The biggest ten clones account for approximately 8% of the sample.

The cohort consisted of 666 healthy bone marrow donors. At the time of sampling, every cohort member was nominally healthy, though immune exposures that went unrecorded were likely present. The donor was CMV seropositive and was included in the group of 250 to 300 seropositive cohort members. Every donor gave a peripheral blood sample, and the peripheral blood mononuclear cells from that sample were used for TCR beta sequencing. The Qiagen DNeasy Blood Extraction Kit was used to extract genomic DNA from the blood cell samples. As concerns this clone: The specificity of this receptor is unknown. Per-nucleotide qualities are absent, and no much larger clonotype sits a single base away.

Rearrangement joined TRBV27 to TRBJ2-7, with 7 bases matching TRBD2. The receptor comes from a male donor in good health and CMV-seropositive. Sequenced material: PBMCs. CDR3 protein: CASSLVPGGREQYF. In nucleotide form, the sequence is TGTGCCAGCAGTTTAGTTCCGGGGGGAAGAGAGCAGTACTTC.